Shown below are 32 T cell receptor beta chains from a single sample sequenced in a study of OX40 agonist ivuxolimab in advanced cancers. The data were produced by immunoSEQ multiplex PCR, yet TCRdb's version contains in-frame clones alone and is incomplete. The sample contains 9,500 to 12,000 clones, 85% to 90% of which appear only once. This material consisted of CD4+ or CD8+ T cells sorted from blood, taken in a trial of the OX40 agonist ivuxolimab. These receptor sequences come from an adult with an advanced solid tumor such as melanoma, head and neck, liver or kidney cancer.

The J gene is TRBJ2-3, the V gene TRBV28; 7 nucleotides align to TRBD2. The V gene end was trimmed by 5 bases and the J gene end by 3 bases; junction bases not matched to a gene: 2. This CDR3 region has 13 residues. The germline V gene encodes CDR1 MDHEN and CDR2 SYDVKM. The CDR3 spells CASSGGGTDTQYF. Here the CDR3 DNA reads TGTGCCAGCAGTGGGGGGGGAACAGATACGCAGTATTTT.

This rearrangement joins TRBV5-1 to TRBJ1-1, with 7 bases lining up with TRBD1. The junction had 2 bases not matched to a gene; V was cut back by 0 bases and J by 0 bases. Germline V gives CDR1 SGHRS, CDR2 YFSETQ. The CDR3 spans 15 residues. CDR3: CASSLGTGLNTEAFF. CDR3 in DNA: TGCGCCAGCAGCTTGGGGACAGGCCTGAACACTGAAGCTTTCTTT.

The rearrangement links TRBV7-9 to TRBJ1-2; D ambiguous. This CDR3 is 11 amino acids long. V lost 4 bases, J lost 6 bases, and 6 bases lay in between. From germline, CDR1 is SEHNR and CDR2 FQNEAQ (reference sequence). The CDR3 DNA follows: TGTGCCAGCAGCTCGTATGATGGCTACACCTTC. It encodes CASSSYDGYTF.

The chain carries TRBV10-2 and TRBJ1-4, with a possible D match to TRBD1 (5 bases). The CDR3 has 14 amino acids. V was clipped by 4 bases and J by 3 bases, with 9 bases between them. From germline, CDR1 is WSHSY and CDR2 SAAADI. The DNA for the CDR3 is TGCGCCAGCAGTGGGGGGGTGGCTAATGAAAAACTGTTTTTT. This translates into CASSGGVANEKLFF.

This clone was seen a single time. The chain combines TRBV6-5 with TRBJ2-1; TRBD2 agrees at 8 bases. Germline assignment: CDR1 MNHEY and CDR2 SVGAGI. The V gene end was trimmed by 2 bases and the J gene end by 8 bases; junction bases not matched to a gene: 8. CDR3 size: 15 residues. The CDR3 bases are TGTGCCAGCAGTTACGTCGGGGGGGGCCAGGATGAGCAGTTCTTC. This sequence encodes CASSYVGGGQDEQFF.

This clone was counted a single time. Relative to the germline gene, one junction end is altered; a read error may explain this. The same CDR3 arises from other DNA sequences in this sample as well. The rearrangement joins TRBV7-8 to TRBJ2-4; D tentatively fits TRBD1 or TRBD2 (5 bases each). The CDR3 consists of 16 residues. Germline assignment: CDR1 SGHVS and CDR2 FQNEAQ. This CDR3 is CASSSPGTLAKNIQYF. In DNA, the CDR3 is TGTGCTAGCAGCTCCCCAGGGACCCTAGCCAAAAACATTCAGTACTTC.

CDR3: CASSYGQGNYNEKLFF. CDR3 DNA sequence: TGTGCCAGCAGTTACGGGCAGGGGAATTATAATGAAAAACTGTTTTTT. The chain is built from TRBV6-5 and TRBJ1-4; perhaps TRBD1 as D (6 bases). The CDR3 contains 16 residues. The V gene's germline CDR1 is MNHEY and CDR2 SVGAGI. The ends were cut back, 2 bases at V and 4 bases at J, with 14 bases in the middle.

V and J are TRBV4-1 and TRBJ1-6, with a tentative D call TRBD1 (5 bases). V lost 0 bases and J 10 bases, leaving 16 bases between the germline ends. The CDR3 spans 16 residues. The V gene's germline CDR1 is MGHRA and CDR2 YSYEKL. The chain's CDR3 is CASSQEPDGAGSPLHF. Here the CDR3 DNA reads TGCGCCAGCAGCCAAGAACCCGACGGGGCCGGATCACCCCTCCACTTT.

The chain uses TRBV27 and TRBJ2-5, with unresolved D. Germline CDR1 reads MNHEY; CDR2 reads SMNVEV (reference sequence). Trimming stripped 7 bases from V and 1 base from J, with 16 bases between. This CDR3 has 15 amino acids. The CDR3 loop reads CASTQSGLVQETQYF. The CDR3 nucleotides are TGTGCCAGCACCCAAAGTGGCCTAGTCCAAGAGACCCAGTACTTC.

The chain carries TRBV9 and TRBJ2-5, with 7 bases matching TRBD1. The J segment lost 2 bases and the V segment lost 4 bases, leaving 8 bases of the junction unmatched. The CDR3 has 15 amino acids. CDR1 and CDR2 (germline): SGDLS, YYNGEE. The CDR3 nucleotides read TGTGCCAGCAGCACAGAGGGGGCAGAACAAGAGACCCAGTACTTC. Translated: CASSTEGAEQETQYF.

The table lists this clone with a count of one. The V gene is TRBV9, the J gene TRBJ2-1; D ambiguous. V lost 4 bases and J lost 0, with 14 bases in between. Looked up from germline, CDR1 is SGDLS and CDR2 is YYNGEE. This CDR3 region has 16 residues. For the CDR3, the DNA is TGTGCCAGCAGCCCCCGACGGCCGAGCTCCTACAATGAGCAGTTCTTC. It is translated as CASSPRRPSSYNEQFF.

This chain joins TRBV4-1 and TRBJ1-5, with D perhaps TRBD1 (5 bases). Trimming stripped 0 bases from V and 4 bases from J, with 10 bases between. CDR1 is MGHRA and CDR2 is YSYEKL in the germline V gene. The CDR3 is made up of 15 amino acids. CDR3 coding DNA: TGCGCCAGCAGCCAAGAAACAGGCCTGAATCAGCCCCAGCATTTT. Its translation is CASSQETGLNQPQHF.

This clone was counted only a few times. The rearrangement joins TRBV6-1 to TRBJ2-1, with unresolved D. V was cut by 8 bases and J by 9 bases, with 14 bases left in between. Germline CDR1 reads MNHNS; CDR2 reads SASEGT. The CDR3 contains 12 residues. The CDR3 loop reads CASRPPIREQFF. The CDR3 DNA reads TGTGCCAGCCGCCCCCCTATTCGTGAGCAGTTCTTC.

This chain connects TRBV11-2 to TRBJ1-5; D uncertain. The CDR3 has 13 amino acids. Trimming stripped 5 bases from V and 0 bases from J, with 5 bases between. In germline, CDR1 is SGHAT, CDR2 FQNNGV. The DNA for the CDR3 is TGTGCCAGCAGCCTCTATAGCAATCAGCCCCAGCATTTT. Encoded protein: CASSLYSNQPQHF.

The rearrangement uses TRBV28 and TRBJ1-6; D gene ambiguous. The V gene's germline CDR1 is MDHEN and CDR2 SYDVKM. This CDR3 has 17 residues. V shed 6 bases and J shed 0 bases, with 15 bases lying between them. CDR3 protein: CASRQLTPSSYNSPLHF. The CDR3 DNA sequence: TGTGCCAGCAGACAACTAACACCGAGCTCCTATAATTCACCCCTCCACTTT.

This clone has a single count. The gene calls are TRBV6-1 and TRBJ2-1, with unresolved D. The CDR3 has 16 amino acids. Trimming pared 0 bases from V and 9 bases from J, leaving 18 bases between. Germline values: CDR1 MNHNS, CDR2 SASEGT. Here the CDR3 DNA reads TGTGCCAGCAGTGAAGCGTGGCTCCCGCTCCCCGCTGAGCAGTTCTTC. Translation gives CASSEAWLPLPAEQFF.

This chain joins TRBV11-2 and TRBJ2-7; 9 bases fit TRBD1. Germline V gene lookup returns CDR1 SGHAT and CDR2 FQNNGV. The CDR3 totals 14 residues. After removal of 5 bases from V and 5 bases from J, the junction contained 7 bases not matched to a gene. The CDR3 here is CASSPGTGRDEQYF. As DNA, the CDR3 is TGTGCCAGCAGCCCAGGGACAGGGAGAGACGAGCAGTACTTC.

The chain links TRBV6-5 to TRBJ1-1; D is perhaps TRBD1 (5 bases). The CDR3 is 14 amino acids. Germline V gene data show CDR1 as MNHEY and CDR2 as SVGAGI. V gave up 5 bases and J gave up 1 base, with 11 bases separating them. DNA of the CDR3: TGTGCCAGCAGTACCTCTACAGGGAACACTGAAGCTTTCTTT. The encoded protein is CASSTSTGNTEAFF.

J is TRBJ2-2 and V is TRBV29-1; D gene ambiguous. This CDR3 is built from 11 residues. The germline V gene has CDR1 SQVTM and CDR2 ANQGSEA. With 4 bases removed from V and 6 bases from J, the gap between germline ends came to 6 bases. The CDR3 loop is CSVGDAGELFF. Here the CDR3 DNA reads TGCAGCGTTGGAGATGCCGGGGAGCTGTTTTTT.

This clone occurred once. The rearrangement uses TRBV6-5 and TRBJ2-7; D unclear. V was cut by 2 bases and J by 3 bases, with 14 bases left in between. CDR1 MNHEY and CDR2 SVGAGI come from the germline V gene. The CDR3 is 15 residues long. Written as DNA, the CDR3 is TGTGCCAGCAGTTACGTATCTCCACCATACTACGAGCAGTACTTC. This codes for CASSYVSPPYYEQYF.

The chain uses TRBV7-9 and TRBJ2-7, with 8 bases identical to TRBD1. Germline assignment: CDR1 SEHNR and CDR2 FQNEAQ (reference sequence). Germline trimming cut 5 bases from V and 2 bases from J; bases unmatched to any gene: 8. The CDR3 extends over 15 amino acids. CDR3: CASSPRDRLAYEQYF. CDR3 bases: TGTGCCAGCAGCCCCCGGGACAGGTTAGCCTACGAGCAGTACTTC. Using reference TRBV7-9 and TRBJ2-7 for the parts outside the CDR3, the full variable domain is DTGVSQNPRHKITKRGQNVTFRCDPISEHNRLYWYRQTLGQGPEFLTYFQNEAQLEKSRLLSDRFSAERPKGSFSTLEIQRTEQGDSAMYLCASSPRDRLAYEQYFGPGTRLTVT.

V and J are TRBV5-4 and TRBJ2-7, with D unclear. The CDR3 sequence is 12 residues long. The germline V and J ends were trimmed by 2 bases and 6 bases, with 9 bases remaining between them. Germline lookup yields CDR1 SGHNT and CDR2 YYREEE (reference sequence). The CDR3 DNA reads TGTGCCAGCAGCTTTTTGGCAGGCGAGCAGTACTTC. The encoded protein is CASSFLAGEQYF.

The gene calls are TRBV7-9 and TRBJ2-7; D not certain. Trimming left V 4 bases short and J 0 bases short, with 10 bases between. The CDR3 extends over 14 amino acids. Germline loops: CDR1 SEHNR, CDR2 FQNEAQ (reference sequence). The CDR3 here is CASSSHQSSYEQYF. The CDR3 DNA reads as TGTGCCAGCAGCTCGCACCAGAGCTCCTACGAGCAGTACTTC.

The chain joins TRBV19 to TRBJ1-3; possibly TRBD1 for D (6 bases). Germline CDR1 and CDR2: LNHDA and SQIVND (reference sequence). Trimming left V 5 bases short and J 1 base short, with 15 bases between. The CDR3 covers 16 residues. For the CDR3, the DNA is TGTGCCAGTAGTCCCACGGGGCAGGGGTCTGGAAACACCATATATTTT. Its protein is CASSPTGQGSGNTIYF.

With regard to this clone: Other nucleotide sequences in the sample specify the same CDR3. The V call is TRBV29-1, the J call TRBJ1-1, with D maybe TRBD1 (5 bases). The V end was cut by 6 bases, the J end by 1 base, with 6 bases between. The CDR3 is made up of 11 amino acids. Germline V CDR1 and CDR2: SQVTM, ANQGSEA. Here the CDR3 reads CSVGANTEAFF. The CDR3, as DNA: TGCAGCGTCGGGGCGAACACTGAAGCTTTCTTT.

This clone turned up a few times. This sequence joins TRBV7-2 and TRBJ2-3; no clear D. Germline V gene data show CDR1 as SGHTA and CDR2 as FQGNSA. This CDR3 is built from 15 residues. V shed 5 bases and J shed 4 bases, with 16 bases lying between them. This chain's CDR3 is CASSPSPFQADTQYF. Written as DNA, the CDR3 is TGTGCCAGCAGCCCAAGCCCATTTCAGGCAGATACGCAGTATTTT.

By share, this clone ranks as medium-sized. This chain links TRBV19 with TRBJ2-3; 9 bases match TRBD1. Germline V gene sequence: CDR1 LNHDA, CDR2 SQIVND (reference sequence). This CDR3 contains 16 residues. The trim removed 8 bases at V and 3 bases at J, leaving 12 bases unmatched. CDR3 DNA sequence: TGTGCCAGTCACCCGGGACAGGGTACCTGGACAGATACGCAGTATTTT. Translation gives CASHPGQGTWTDTQYF.

The chain is built from TRBV7-9 and TRBJ2-3; weak D call: TRBD2 (6 bases). Germline values: CDR1 SEHNR, CDR2 FQNEAQ (reference sequence). V lost 5 bases and J 1 base, leaving 16 bases between the germline ends. This CDR3 contains 16 residues. The CDR3 DNA reads TGTGCCAGCAGCGGTACTAGCCGTCTTGGCACAGATACGCAGTATTTT. Protein: CASSGTSRLGTDTQYF.

The CDR3 spells CASKVAGVWETQYF. DNA for the CDR3: TGTGCCAGCAAGGTAGCGGGGGTCTGGGAGACCCAGTACTTC. The rearrangement joins TRBV2 to TRBJ2-5; 9 bases fit TRBD2. The J segment lost 5 bases and the V segment lost 7 bases, leaving 8 bases of the junction unmatched. Germline CDR1 reads SNHLY; CDR2 reads FYNNEI. This CDR3 has 14 residues. Complete variable domain (other parts from reference TRBV2 and TRBJ2-5): EPEVTQTPSHQVTQMGQEVILRCVPISNHLYFYWYRQILGQKVEFLVSFYNNEISEKSEIFDDQFSVERPDGSNFTLKIRSTKLEDSAMYFCASKVAGVWETQYFGPGTRLLVL.

DNA for the CDR3: TGCGCCAGCAGCCAAGGGCAGGGGGCCGAGCAGTACTTC. This gives the protein CASSQGQGAEQYF. The gene calls are TRBV4-1 and TRBJ2-7; 8 nucleotides align to TRBD1. Trimming removed 1 base from V and 6 bases from J; junction bases left unmatched: 2. The CDR3 loop spans 13 amino acids. In germline, CDR1 is MGHRA, CDR2 YSYEKL.

CDR3 region: CATSRERERANEQYF. The CDR3 DNA reads as TGTGCCACCAGCAGAGAGAGGGAAAGGGCCAACGAGCAGTACTTC. The rearrangement links TRBV15 to TRBJ2-7; tentatively, D is TRBD2 (5 bases). This CDR3 spans 15 amino acids. Germline V gives CDR1 LNHNV, CDR2 YYDKDF (reference sequence). V was clipped by 0 bases and J by 5 bases, with 14 bases between them.

This clone was detected once. The CDR3 DNA is TGCGCCAGCAGCCAAGGAGTTGGGCCGGGACCCGGGGAGCTGTTTTTT. The encoded protein is CASSQGVGPGPGELFF. This sequence joins TRBV4-1 and TRBJ2-2, with D perhaps matching TRBD1 or TRBD2 (5 bases each). V was cut by 1 base and J by 6 bases, with 15 bases left in between. The germline V gene has CDR1 MGHRA and CDR2 YSYEKL. The CDR3 runs to 16 residues.